The 24 T cell receptor beta chains below come from one sample, sequenced in a study of shared clonotypes between healthy human individuals. The naive CD8 fraction comprised CD45RO-negative cells positively selected for CCR7 and excluded terminally differentiated effector memory CD45RA+ cells. TCRdb's copy holds only in-frame clones and misses some; the assay was immunoSEQ multiplex PCR. The sample consists of about 1,900,000 clones, approximately 95% of them appearing once. Material for sequencing was naive CD8+ T cells sorted from blood. These TCRs come from a man between 18 and 29 years old in good health.

V usage is TRBV7-2 and J usage is TRBJ2-7; 7 nucleotides agree with TRBD2. The CDR3 covers 14 residues. The germline V gene encodes CDR1 SGHTA and CDR2 FQGNSA. Trimming took 4 bases from V and 6 from J; bases not matched to a gene: 9. As DNA, the CDR3 is TGTGCCAGCAGCTCCCTAGCGGTAGGACGCGAGCAGTACTTC. This gives the protein CASSSLAVGREQYF.

The chain carries TRBV11-2 and TRBJ2-7; 11 positions match TRBD2. The CDR3 is 14 amino acids. Germline V lookup: CDR1 SGHAT, CDR2 FQNNGV. With 5 bases clipped from V and 3 bases from J, the junction kept 3 bases outside the gene matches. CDR3 bases: TGTGCCAGCAGCGAGGGACTAGCGGTCTACGAGCAGTACTTC. Translation gives CASSEGLAVYEQYF.

The V call is TRBV29-1, the J call TRBJ2-2; 12 nucleotides agree with TRBD2. The CDR3 sequence is 13 residues long. Germline V lookup: CDR1 SQVTM, CDR2 ANQGSEA. V lost 6 bases and J lost 8; bases outside the gene matches: 4. This CDR3 reads CSVLAGGLGELFF. The CDR3 DNA reads TGCAGCGTGCTAGCGGGAGGGCTGGGGGAGCTGTTTTTT.

The V gene is TRBV16, the J gene TRBJ2-7; 10 nucleotides align to TRBD2. The CDR3 runs to 15 residues. After removal of 5 bases from V and 3 bases from J, the junction contained 7 bases not matched to a gene. Germline CDR1 reads KGHSY; CDR2 reads FQNENV. The CDR3 region is CASSGPGLASYEQYF. CDR3 bases: TGTGCCAGCAGCGGGCCGGGACTAGCGAGCTACGAGCAGTACTTC.

The chain employs TRBV30 and TRBJ2-2; 7 bases align to TRBD1. J gave up 0 bases and V 3 bases, and 4 bases lay outside the gene matches. CDR1 and CDR2 (germline): GTSNPN, SVGIG (reference sequence). CDR3 size: 15 residues. This chain's CDR3 is CAWSLGQANTGELFF. In DNA, the CDR3 is TGTGCCTGGAGCTTAGGACAGGCGAACACCGGGGAGCTGTTTTTT.

The table lists this clone with a count of one. The V and J genes are TRBV7-6 and TRBJ2-7, with 8 positions matching TRBD2. The J segment lost 5 bases and the V segment lost 1 base, leaving 7 bases of the junction unmatched. The CDR3 covers 15 residues. In germline, CDR1 is SGHVS, CDR2 FNYEAQ. The CDR3, as DNA: TGTGCCAGCAGCTTAGTAAGCGGGAGTATCCACGAGCAGTACTTC. Its protein product is CASSLVSGSIHEQYF.

This clone was detected only a few times. This chain links TRBV27 with TRBJ1-1; D uncertain. CDR3 size: 12 residues. The V gene lost 6 bases and the J gene lost 6 bases, with 11 bases spanning the gap. Germline loops: CDR1 MNHEY, CDR2 SMNVEV (reference sequence). The CDR3 is CASRTGRSEAFF. CDR3 DNA sequence: TGTGCCAGCAGGACGGGCCGCTCTGAAGCTTTCTTT.

The rearrangement joins TRBV15 to TRBJ2-5, with D perhaps given as TRBD1 or TRBD2 (6 bases each). The ends were cut back, 5 bases at V and 5 bases at J, with 18 bases in the middle. CDR3 size: 15 residues. CDR1 is LNHNV and CDR2 is YYDKDF in the germline V gene (reference sequence). The CDR3 sequence is CATSPAPGAMETQYF. For the CDR3, the DNA is TGTGCCACCAGCCCTGCCCCGGGGGCGATGGAGACCCAGTACTTC.

This chain uses TRBV13 with TRBJ2-1, with 7 nucleotides matching TRBD1. The trim removed 3 bases at V and 8 bases at J, leaving 7 bases unmatched. CDR3 length: 14 amino acids. Per the germline V gene, CDR1 is PRHDT and CDR2 is FYEKMQ (reference sequence). The CDR3 region is CASSFGRGWDEQFF. The DNA for the CDR3 is TGTGCCAGCAGCTTCGGCAGGGGGTGGGATGAGCAGTTCTTC.

The chain has TRBV6-1 and TRBJ2-7; 10 bases line up with TRBD2. There are 16 residues in the CDR3. Per the germline V gene, CDR1 is MNHNS and CDR2 is SASEGT. Trimming cost V 4 bases and J 6 bases; bases outside gene matches: 12. The CDR3 DNA sequence: TGTGCCAGCAGTGCTTTAAGGGGTCTAGCGGGGGCCGAGCAGTACTTC. Translation gives CASSALRGLAGAEQYF.

The chain combines TRBV4-3 with TRBJ1-2; D is unresolved. The ends were cut back, 0 bases at V and 8 bases at J, with 22 bases in the middle. CDR1 is LGHNA and CDR2 is YSLEER in the germline V gene. CDR3 length: 17 amino acids. The CDR3 sequence is CASSQDKFQIRAGGYTF. The CDR3 region has the DNA TGCGCCAGCAGCCAAGATAAATTCCAGATTAGAGCGGGGGGCTACACCTTC.

The V and J genes are TRBV7-3 and TRBJ2-1; possibly TRBD1 for D (6 bases). V lost 1 base, J lost 0 bases, and 16 bases lay in between. From germline, CDR1 is SGHTA and CDR2 FQGTGA. The CDR3 runs to 18 residues. The CDR3: CASSLKGGPILSYNEQFF. CDR3 DNA: TGTGCCAGCAGCTTAAAAGGGGGACCGATCCTCTCCTACAATGAGCAGTTCTTC.

This rearrangement joins TRBV4-1 to TRBJ1-5; D may be TRBD1 (5 bases). The germline V gene has CDR1 MGHRA and CDR2 YSYEKL. V shed 0 bases and J shed 5 bases, with 14 bases lying between them. This CDR3 comprises 16 residues. Here the CDR3 reads CASSQDRASVYQPQHF. DNA of the CDR3: TGCGCCAGCAGCCAAGACAGGGCTTCAGTTTATCAGCCCCAGCATTTT.

The chain links TRBV7-2 to TRBJ2-7; the D gene is possibly TRBD1 (6 bases). There are 13 residues in the CDR3. Germline CDR1 reads SGHTA; CDR2 reads FQGNSA. V was cut by 4 bases and J by 3 bases, with 10 bases left in between. For the CDR3, the DNA is TGTGCCAGCAGCTCACAGGACAGCTACGAGCAGTACTTC. Translation: CASSSQDSYEQYF.

The rearrangement uses TRBV27 and TRBJ1-2; 8 bases are a match to TRBD1. The CDR3 has 18 amino acids. Germline loops: CDR1 MNHEY, CDR2 SMNVEV (reference sequence). The V gene end was trimmed by 4 bases and the J gene end by 4 bases; junction bases not matched to a gene: 17. The CDR3 sequence: CASSSAYATGGRGYGYTF. In DNA, the CDR3 is TGTGCCAGCAGTTCAGCCTACGCCACAGGGGGTAGAGGCTATGGCTACACCTTC.

The genes are TRBV11-2 and TRBJ2-7; the D is unclear. V was pared by 0 bases and J by 0 bases, with 6 bases between. Germline V gene sequence: CDR1 SGHAT, CDR2 FQNNGV. This CDR3 contains 14 residues. This CDR3 is CASSLEQSSYEQYF. CDR3 nucleotides: TGTGCCAGCAGCTTAGAACAGAGCTCCTACGAGCAGTACTTC.

This chain connects TRBV7-6 to TRBJ2-7; the D gene is possibly TRBD2 (5 bases). The CDR3 is 13 residues long. Trimming cost V 5 bases and J 7 bases, with 15 bases left between them. Germline assignment: CDR1 SGHVS and CDR2 FNYEAQ. This CDR3 is CASSHRRDREQYF. Here the CDR3 DNA reads TGTGCCAGCAGCCACCGACGGGATAGGGAGCAGTACTTC. The whole variable domain, remainder taken from reference TRBV7-6 and TRBJ2-7, is GAGVSQSPRYKVTKRGQDVALRCDPISGHVSLYWYRQALGQGPEFLTYFNYEAQQDKSGLPNDRFSAERPEGSISTLTIQRTEQRDSAMYRCASSHRRDREQYFGPGTRLTVT.

CDR3 DNA sequence: TGTGCCAGCAGCTTAACGACCGGGGGGGAGCAGTTCTTC. Translating it yields CASSLTTGGEQFF. This sequence joins TRBV7-3 and TRBJ2-1; 7 bases are shared with TRBD2. The CDR3 is 13 residues long. V trimming: 0 bases; J trimming: 10 bases; junction bases outside the gene matches: 3. CDR1 and CDR2 (germline): SGHTA, FQGTGA. Full variable domain (missing parts from reference TRBV7-3 and TRBJ2-1): GAGVSQTPSNKVTEKGKYVELRCDPISGHTALYWYRQSLGQGPEFLIYFQGTGAADDSGLPNDRFFAVRPEGSVSTLKIQRTERGDSAVYLCASSLTTGGEQFFGPGTRLTVL.

The chain carries TRBV10-1 and TRBJ2-2; D remains unclear. There are 13 residues in the CDR3. The germline V gene encodes CDR1 WNHNN and CDR2 SYGVQD (reference sequence). Trimming stripped 1 base from V and 4 bases from J, with 4 bases between. The CDR3 bases are TGCGCCAGCAGTGAGTTCCGCACCGGGGAGCTGTTTTTT. Residues: CASSEFRTGELFF.

This chain uses TRBV9 with TRBJ1-2, with 9 bases fitting TRBD1. The CDR3 is 13 residues long. Germline V gene lookup returns CDR1 SGDLS and CDR2 YYNGEE. V lost 2 bases, J lost 8 bases, and 4 bases stayed unmatched. The CDR3 reads CASSVGDREGYTF. Written as DNA, the CDR3 is TGTGCCAGCAGCGTGGGGGACAGGGAGGGCTACACCTTC.

The genes are TRBV4-1 and TRBJ2-7; 8 nucleotides align to TRBD1. The CDR3 is made up of 15 amino acids. The ends lost 4 bases at V and 0 bases at J; junction bases unmatched: 5. Germline values: CDR1 MGHRA, CDR2 YSYEKL. The CDR3 here is CASSLSGTGSYEQYF. CDR3 nucleotides: TGCGCCAGCAGCCTTTCAGGGACAGGCTCCTACGAGCAGTACTTC.

This clone was counted once. This sequence joins TRBV6-5 and TRBJ2-2; D might be TRBD1 (6 bases). The CDR3 contains 15 residues. V dropped 2 bases and J dropped 6 bases, with 13 bases sitting between them. Germline CDR1 and CDR2: MNHEY and SVGAGI. CDR3 protein: CASSYANRVPGELFF. In DNA, the CDR3 is TGTGCCAGCAGTTACGCCAACAGGGTCCCCGGGGAGCTGTTTTTT.

A remark on this clone: The sample holds other DNA sequences that translate to the same CDR3. The chain recombines TRBV5-1 with TRBJ1-3; 7 bases are a match to TRBD1. The CDR3 sequence is 15 residues long. After removal of 0 bases from V and 4 bases from J, the junction contained 4 bases not matched to a gene. Germline V gives CDR1 SGHRS, CDR2 YFSETQ. In nucleotides, the CDR3 is TGCGCCAGCAGCTTGGAGGGGGCGTCGGGAAACACCATATATTTT. This sequence encodes CASSLEGASGNTIYF.

Concerning this clone itself: The junction differs from germline at one of its ends, possibly a read error. The chain has TRBV13 and TRBJ2-1, with unresolved D. The CDR3 sequence is 12 residues long. Germline values: CDR1 PRHDT, CDR2 FYEKMQ (reference sequence). CDR3 in amino acids: CASSLGLDRSIF. As DNA, the CDR3 is TGTGCCAGCAGCTTAGGCCTAGATCGGAGTATCTTC. The full variable domain, with the rest looked up from reference TRBV13 and TRBJ2-1, is AAGVIQSPRHLIKEKRETATLKCYPIPRHDTVYWYQQGPGQDPQFLISFYEKMQSDKGSIPDRFSAQQFSDYHSELNMSSLELGDSALYFCASSLGLDRSIFGPGTRLTVL.